Each of the 23 T cell receptor beta chains below was sequenced from the same sample in a study of shared clonotypes between healthy human individuals (TCRdb year 2020). The library was produced with the immunoSEQ multiplex PCR assay. TCRdb stores this immuneACCESS table with in-frame sequences only. Part of the clones is absent; in the studies checked, under half of the shortfall reflects unresolved V genes, and no reason is known for the rest. In this sample the table shows more than 850,000 clones, 75% to 85% of which occur a single time. More than 0.5% of the sample rests with the top ten. Sequences were obtained from memory CD4+ T cells from PBMCs. Reading the label with the study, this specimen's cell subset or site is: CD45RA-negative fraction. Source of these receptors: a man aged 18 to 35 in good health. Some clones in this sample may be carry-over from other donors' samples.

This chain links TRBV29-1 with TRBJ2-1, with 9 bases fitting TRBD2. This CDR3 contains 14 residues. V lost 4 bases to trimming and J lost 4 bases; unmatched junction nucleotides: 5. CDR1 SQVTM and CDR2 ANQGSEA come from the germline V gene. DNA of the CDR3: TGCAGCGTTGCTAGCGGGGAGACATACAATGAGCAGTTCTTC. It encodes CSVASGETYNEQFF.

The J gene is TRBJ2-3, the V gene TRBV25-1; D is unresolved. The V gene's germline CDR1 is MGHDK and CDR2 SYGVNS. Trimming shortened V by 0 bases and J by 4 bases, and 11 bases separated the two germline ends. CDR3 size: 15 residues. CDR3 nucleotides: TGTGCCAGCAGTGAATATCGCCTGGGCGCAGATACGCAGTATTTT. Translation: CASSEYRLGADTQYF.

V and J are TRBV2 and TRBJ2-6; 9 positions match TRBD1. The germline V gene encodes CDR1 SNHLY and CDR2 FYNNEI. The CDR3 sequence is 15 residues long. The CDR3, as DNA: TGTGCAACAGGGACAGGGCGTTTGGGGGCCAACGTCCTGACTTTC. Residues: CATGTGRLGANVLTF. Supplemented by reference TRBV2 and TRBJ2-6, the full variable domain reads EPEVTQTPSHQVTQMGQEVILRCVPISNHLYFYWYRQILGQKVEFLVSFYNNEISEKSEIFDDQFSVERPDGSNFTLKIRSTKLEDSAMYFCATGTGRLGANVLTFGAGSRLTVL.

The chain is built from TRBV6-1 and TRBJ1-4; no definite D call. The germline V gene encodes CDR1 MNHNS and CDR2 SASEGT. Trimming left V 2 bases short and J 4 bases short, with 11 bases between. This CDR3 has 15 amino acids. CDR3: CASSEWNSFNEKLFF. DNA for the CDR3: TGTGCCAGCAGTGAATGGAACAGCTTTAATGAAAAACTGTTTTTT.

The chain employs TRBV5-1 and TRBJ2-2; TRBD2 agrees at 7 bases. This CDR3 spans 20 amino acids. Germline-derived CDR1 and CDR2 are SGHRS and YFSETQ. Trimming removed 3 bases from V and 1 base from J; junction bases left unmatched: 18. The chain's CDR3 is CASSSPGGPPAGRNTGELFF. DNA for the CDR3: TGCGCCAGCAGCTCACCCGGCGGCCCCCCAGCGGGAAGGAACACCGGGGAGCTGTTTTTT.

Here the CDR3 DNA reads TGTGCCAGCAGCCCTAAACCGAGGACTGCTAACACCGGGGAGCTGTTTTTT. Encoded protein: CASSPKPRTANTGELFF. The chain is built from TRBV4-2 and TRBJ2-2, with D tentatively TRBD2 (5 bases). This CDR3 spans 17 amino acids. Germline V CDR1 and CDR2: LGHNA, YNFKEQ. With 4 bases removed from V and 2 bases from J, the gap between germline ends came to 17 bases.

Details on this clone: The same CDR3 arises from other DNA sequences in this sample as well. The chain employs TRBV5-1 and TRBJ2-5; unclear D gene. The CDR3 runs 11 residues. Trimming left V 5 bases short and J 2 bases short, with 4 bases between. Germline CDR1 is SGHRS and CDR2 is YFSETQ. In DNA form, the CDR3 reads TGCGCCAGCAGTTTGCAAGAGACCCAGTACTTC. Its translation is CASSLQETQYF.

This chain links TRBV28 with TRBJ2-7, with D perhaps TRBD1 or TRBD2 (6 bases each). CDR1 and CDR2 (germline): MDHEN, SYDVKM. The CDR3 sequence is 13 residues long. The germline V and J ends were trimmed by 3 bases and 3 bases, with 9 bases remaining between them. The CDR3, as DNA: TGTGCCAGCAGTTTGAGGGGGGACTACGAGCAGTACTTC. It is translated as CASSLRGDYEQYF.

The chain carries TRBV5-6 and TRBJ2-1; TRBD2 matches 10 bases. Germline V gene sequence: CDR1 SGHDT, CDR2 YYEEEE. The CDR3 length is 15 residues. The junction had 7 bases not matched to a gene; V was cut back by 1 base and J by 9 bases. This CDR3 is CASSLPGLARSEQFF. The CDR3 nucleotides are TGTGCCAGCAGCTTGCCGGGACTAGCGCGAAGTGAGCAGTTCTTC.

V is TRBV6-5 and J is TRBJ2-1; TRBD1 is a possible D gene (6 bases). The CDR3 runs 14 residues. Germline CDR1 is MNHEY and CDR2 is SVGAGI. V lost 2 bases and J lost 3, with 8 bases in between. Written as DNA, the CDR3 is TGTGCCAGCAGTTACAGGGGGAACTACAATGAGCAGTTCTTC. Translated, it gives CASSYRGNYNEQFF.

Only a few counts were recorded for this clone. The rearrangement joins TRBV4-2 to TRBJ1-1; TRBD1 might be the D (5 bases). CDR1 is LGHNA, CDR2 YNFKEQ, per germline. V was cut by 0 bases and J by 12 bases, with 17 bases left in between. This CDR3 is built from 14 residues. CDR3 DNA: TGTGCCAGCAGCCAAGATTGGGTGGGACCGCAATCTTTCTTT. Translation: CASSQDWVGPQSFF.

V usage is TRBV23-1 and J usage is TRBJ2-1, with D possibly TRBD1 on 7 matching bases. TRBV23-1 is identified as an open reading frame with a role that is uncertain. With 6 bases removed from V and 6 bases from J, the gap between germline ends came to 12 bases. This CDR3 is 13 amino acids long. The CDR3 reads CASRQGDSNEQFF. The CDR3 coding sequence is TGCGCCAGCAGGCAGGGGGACTCCAATGAGCAGTTCTTC.

The rearrangement links TRBV14 to TRBJ2-5; maybe TRBD1 (6 bases). The CDR3 loop spans 15 amino acids. Germline loops: CDR1 SGHDN, CDR2 FVKESK. V gave up 2 bases and J gave up 0 bases, with 10 bases separating them. CDR3 in DNA: TGTGCCAGCAGCCAACAAACAGGGTACCAAGAGACCCAGTACTTC. It codes for CASSQQTGYQETQYF.

The chain carries TRBV28 and TRBJ2-2; 7 nucleotides line up with TRBD1. The length of the CDR3 is 15 residues. Germline V gene lookup returns CDR1 MDHEN and CDR2 SYDVKM. V trimming: 4 bases; J trimming: 3 bases; junction bases outside the gene matches: 5. In DNA form, the CDR3 reads TGTGCCAGCAGTTCTGGTGGGACAGACACCGGGGAGCTGTTTTTT. Translating it yields CASSSGGTDTGELFF.

V and J are TRBV20-1 and TRBJ1-2, with D hard to call. The CDR3 is 11 residues long. Deletions cut 1 base from V and 7 bases from J, with 7 bases between. Germline V gives CDR1 DFQATT, CDR2 SNEGSKA (reference sequence). This CDR3 is CSARVVSGYTF. CDR3 nucleotide sequence: TGCAGTGCTAGAGTTGTGAGTGGCTACACCTTC.

This chain links TRBV6-5 with TRBJ2-7; 9 positions match TRBD2. Trimming at V came to 8 bases and at J to 7 bases, leaving 15 bases not matched to a gene. Germline V CDR1 and CDR2: MNHEY, SVGAGI. This CDR3 has 15 residues. In DNA form, the CDR3 reads TGTGCCAGCCGGGGGCCAGGAGCGGGAGGTCGTGAGCAGTACTTC. It specifies CASRGPGAGGREQYF.

J is TRBJ2-3 and V is TRBV5-1; TRBD2 agrees at 8 bases. The germline gives CDR1 SGHRS, CDR2 YFSETQ. V was pared by 1 base and J by 5 bases, with 12 bases of the junction left unmatched. This CDR3 has 17 amino acids. As DNA, the CDR3 is TGCGCCAGCAGCTTGCCCACTAGCGGATCATTAGGAGATACGCAGTATTTT. Translating gives CASSLPTSGSLGDTQYF.

Written as DNA, the CDR3 is TGTGCCACAACGACAGGGTACTATGGCTACACCTTC. Its protein is CATTTGYYGYTF. This chain joins TRBV28 and TRBJ1-2; 7 nucleotides match TRBD1. This CDR3 has 12 residues. V lost 10 bases and J lost 3; bases outside the gene matches: 5. Germline V CDR1 and CDR2: MDHEN, SYDVKM.

For the CDR3, the DNA is TGTGCCAGCAGCTTGGCCGGGGGTGAATCACCCCTCCACTTT. Its translation: CASSLAGGESPLHF. The V and J genes are TRBV5-4 and TRBJ1-6, with D maybe TRBD1 (5 bases). This CDR3 contains 14 residues. V lost 0 bases and J 10 bases, leaving 11 bases between the germline ends. Germline-derived CDR1 and CDR2 are SGHNT and YYREEE (reference sequence).

The V and J genes are TRBV5-1 and TRBJ1-1; 9 bases map to TRBD1. After removal of 4 bases from V and 0 bases from J, the junction contained 7 bases not matched to a gene. Germline V gene sequence: CDR1 SGHRS, CDR2 YFSETQ. The CDR3 loop spans 16 amino acids. CDR3 DNA sequence: TGCGCCAGCAGCCCCGGGACAGGGATACTGAACACTGAAGCTTTCTTT. Translation: CASSPGTGILNTEAFF.

The V call is TRBV7-2, the J call TRBJ1-2, with a tentative D call TRBD1 (5 bases). Looked up from germline, CDR1 is SGHTA and CDR2 is FQGNSA. Trimming pared 2 bases from V and 7 bases from J, leaving 14 bases between. CDR3 length equals 14 residues. The CDR3 loop reads CASSLPQGLVGYTF. CDR3 sequence (DNA): TGTGCCAGCAGCTTACCCCAGGGTCTTGTTGGCTACACCTTC.

The chain combines TRBV6-1 with TRBJ1-4; D perhaps matches TRBD1 (6 bases). The CDR3 spans 13 residues. V was trimmed by 6 bases and J by 7 bases, leaving 12 bases between them. CDR1 is MNHNS and CDR2 is SASEGT in the germline V gene. CDR3 in DNA: TGTGCCAGCAGGGGGGGGCTGGGTGAAAAACTGTTTTTT. The encoded protein is CASRGGLGEKLFF.

This clone was counted ten times or more. The chain carries TRBV27 and TRBJ1-3; a possible D gene is TRBD1 (6 bases). Germline V gene sequence: CDR1 MNHEY, CDR2 SMNVEV (reference sequence). The CDR3 has 18 amino acids. V lost 0 bases and J lost 0, with 15 bases in between. In DNA, the CDR3 is TGTGCCAGCAGTTTATCACCACCAGGGGCCGGCTCTGGAAACACCATATATTTT. As protein: CASSLSPPGAGSGNTIYF.